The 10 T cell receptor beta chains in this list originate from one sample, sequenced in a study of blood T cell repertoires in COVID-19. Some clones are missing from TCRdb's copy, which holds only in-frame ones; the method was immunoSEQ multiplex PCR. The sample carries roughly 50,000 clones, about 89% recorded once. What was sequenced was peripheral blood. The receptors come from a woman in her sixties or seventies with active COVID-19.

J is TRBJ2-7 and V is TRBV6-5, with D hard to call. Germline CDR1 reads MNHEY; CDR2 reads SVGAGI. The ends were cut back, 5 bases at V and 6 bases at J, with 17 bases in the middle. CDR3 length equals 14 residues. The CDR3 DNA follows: TGTGCCAGCAGTCCTTTGACTCGGTTGGCCGAGCAGTACTTC. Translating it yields CASSPLTRLAEQYF.

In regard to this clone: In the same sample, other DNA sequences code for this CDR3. CDR3 in amino acids: CASSMGSTNTEAFF. The CDR3 DNA is TGTGCCAGTAGTATGGGCAGCACGAACACTGAAGCTTTCTTT. The rearrangement uses TRBV19 and TRBJ1-1; D unclear. CDR3 size: 14 residues. V dropped 3 bases and J dropped 1 base, with 9 bases sitting between them. CDR1 is LNHDA, CDR2 SQIVND, per germline (reference sequence).

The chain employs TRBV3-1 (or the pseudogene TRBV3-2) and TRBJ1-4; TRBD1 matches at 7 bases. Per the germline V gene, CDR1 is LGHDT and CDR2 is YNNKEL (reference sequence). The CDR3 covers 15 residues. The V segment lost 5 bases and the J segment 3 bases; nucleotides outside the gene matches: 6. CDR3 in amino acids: CASSAAGGPNEKLFF. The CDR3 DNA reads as TGTGCCAGCAGCGCCGCAGGGGGGCCTAATGAAAAACTGTTTTTT.

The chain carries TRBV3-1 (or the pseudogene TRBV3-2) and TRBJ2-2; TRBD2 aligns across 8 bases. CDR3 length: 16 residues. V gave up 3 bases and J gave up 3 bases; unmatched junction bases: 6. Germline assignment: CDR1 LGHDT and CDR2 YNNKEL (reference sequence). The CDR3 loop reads CASSQSAGAYTGELFF. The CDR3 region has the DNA TGTGCCAGCAGCCAGTCAGCGGGGGCCTACACCGGGGAGCTGTTTTTT.

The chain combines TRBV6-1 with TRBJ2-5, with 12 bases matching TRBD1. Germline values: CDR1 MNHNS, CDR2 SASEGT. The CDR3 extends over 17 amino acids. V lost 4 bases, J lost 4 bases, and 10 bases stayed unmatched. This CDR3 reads CASSAAWGQGASETQYF. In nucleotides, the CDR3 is TGTGCCAGCAGTGCCGCGTGGGGACAGGGGGCATCAGAGACCCAGTACTTC.

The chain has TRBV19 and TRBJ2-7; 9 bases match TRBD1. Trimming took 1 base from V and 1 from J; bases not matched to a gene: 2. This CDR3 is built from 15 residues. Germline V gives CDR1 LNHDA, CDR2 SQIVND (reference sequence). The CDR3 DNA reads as TGTGCCAGTAGTATAGTTGGGACAGGGTCCTACGAGCAGTACTTC. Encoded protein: CASSIVGTGSYEQYF.

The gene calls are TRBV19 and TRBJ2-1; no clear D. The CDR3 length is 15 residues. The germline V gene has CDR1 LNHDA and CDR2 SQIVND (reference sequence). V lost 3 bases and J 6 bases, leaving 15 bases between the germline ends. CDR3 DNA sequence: TGTGCCAGTAGTATCAGTTTTTTCGGGTTCAATGAGCAGTTCTTC. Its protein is CASSISFFGFNEQFF.

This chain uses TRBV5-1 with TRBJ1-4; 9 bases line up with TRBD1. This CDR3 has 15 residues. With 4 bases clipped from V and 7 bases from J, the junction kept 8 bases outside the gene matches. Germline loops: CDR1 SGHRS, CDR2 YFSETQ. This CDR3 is CASSHRQGESEKLFF. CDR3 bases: TGCGCCAGCAGCCACCGACAGGGGGAGAGTGAAAAACTGTTTTTT.

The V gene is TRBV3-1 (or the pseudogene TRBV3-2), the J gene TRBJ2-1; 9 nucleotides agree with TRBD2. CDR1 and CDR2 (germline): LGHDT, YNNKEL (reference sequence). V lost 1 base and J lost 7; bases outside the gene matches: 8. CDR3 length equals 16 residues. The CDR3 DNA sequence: TGTGCCAGCAGCCAAGGGCTAGCGGGGAGTAGGAATGAGCAGTTCTTC. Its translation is CASSQGLAGSRNEQFF.

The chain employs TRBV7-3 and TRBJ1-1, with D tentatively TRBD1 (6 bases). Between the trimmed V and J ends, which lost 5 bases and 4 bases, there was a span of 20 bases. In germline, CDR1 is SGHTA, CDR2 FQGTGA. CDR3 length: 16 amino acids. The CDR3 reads CASSPFPGQPATEAFF. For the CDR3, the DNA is TGTGCCAGCAGCCCTTTCCCCGGACAGCCAGCCACTGAAGCTTTCTTT. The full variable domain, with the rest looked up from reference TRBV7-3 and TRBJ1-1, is GAGVSQTPSNKVTEKGKYVELRCDPISGHTALYWYRQSLGQGPEFLIYFQGTGAADDSGLPNDRFFAVRPEGSVSTLKIQRTERGDSAVYLCASSPFPGQPATEAFFGQGTRLTVV.